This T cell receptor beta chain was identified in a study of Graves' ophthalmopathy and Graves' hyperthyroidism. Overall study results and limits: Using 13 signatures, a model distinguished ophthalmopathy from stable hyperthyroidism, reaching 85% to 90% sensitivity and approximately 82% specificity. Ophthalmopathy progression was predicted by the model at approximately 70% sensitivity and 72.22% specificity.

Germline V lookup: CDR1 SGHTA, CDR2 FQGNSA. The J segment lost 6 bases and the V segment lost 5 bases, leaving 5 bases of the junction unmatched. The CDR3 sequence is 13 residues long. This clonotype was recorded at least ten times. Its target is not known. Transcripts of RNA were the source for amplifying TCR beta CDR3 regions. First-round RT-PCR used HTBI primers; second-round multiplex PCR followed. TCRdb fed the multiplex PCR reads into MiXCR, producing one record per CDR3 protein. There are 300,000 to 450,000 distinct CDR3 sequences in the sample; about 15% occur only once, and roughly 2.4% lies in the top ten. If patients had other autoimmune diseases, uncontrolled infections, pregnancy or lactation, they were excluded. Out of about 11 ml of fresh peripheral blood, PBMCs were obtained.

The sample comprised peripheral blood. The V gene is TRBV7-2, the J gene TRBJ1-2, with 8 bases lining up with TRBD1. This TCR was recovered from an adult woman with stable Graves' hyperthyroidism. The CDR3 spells CASSRTGKHGYTF. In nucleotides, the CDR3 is TGTGCCAGCAGCCGGACAGGGAAACATGGCTACACCTTC.